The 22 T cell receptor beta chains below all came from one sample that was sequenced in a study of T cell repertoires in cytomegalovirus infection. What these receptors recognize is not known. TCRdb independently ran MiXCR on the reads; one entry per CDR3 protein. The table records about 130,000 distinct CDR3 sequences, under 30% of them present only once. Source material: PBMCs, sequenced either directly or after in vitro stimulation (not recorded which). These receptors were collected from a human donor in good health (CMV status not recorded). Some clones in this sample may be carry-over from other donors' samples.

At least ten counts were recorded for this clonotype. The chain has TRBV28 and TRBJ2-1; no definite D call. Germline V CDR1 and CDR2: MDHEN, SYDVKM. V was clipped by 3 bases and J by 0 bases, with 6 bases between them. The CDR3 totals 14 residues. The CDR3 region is CASSLTSSYNEQFF. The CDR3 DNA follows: TGTGCCAGCAGTTTGACATCCTCCTACAATGAGCAGTTCTTC.

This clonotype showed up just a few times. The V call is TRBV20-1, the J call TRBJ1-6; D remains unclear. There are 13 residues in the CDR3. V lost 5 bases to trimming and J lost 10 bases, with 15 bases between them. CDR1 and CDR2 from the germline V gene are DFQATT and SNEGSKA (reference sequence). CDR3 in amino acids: CSAAQAKGSPLHF. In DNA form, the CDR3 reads TGCAGTGCTGCCCAGGCCAAAGGCTCACCCCTCCACTTT.

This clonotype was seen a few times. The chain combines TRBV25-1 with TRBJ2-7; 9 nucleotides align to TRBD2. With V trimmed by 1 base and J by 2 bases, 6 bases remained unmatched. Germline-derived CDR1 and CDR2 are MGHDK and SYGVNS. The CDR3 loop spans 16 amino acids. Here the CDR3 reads CASSEWPSGIAYEQYV. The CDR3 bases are TGTGCCAGCAGTGAATGGCCTAGCGGGATAGCCTACGAGCAGTACGTC.

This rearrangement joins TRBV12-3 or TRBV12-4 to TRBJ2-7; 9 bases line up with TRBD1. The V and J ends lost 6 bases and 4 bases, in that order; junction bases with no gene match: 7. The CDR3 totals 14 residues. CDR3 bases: TGTGCCAGCAGCGACGACAGGGGGAGATACGAGCAGTACTTC. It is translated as CASSDDRGRYEQYF.

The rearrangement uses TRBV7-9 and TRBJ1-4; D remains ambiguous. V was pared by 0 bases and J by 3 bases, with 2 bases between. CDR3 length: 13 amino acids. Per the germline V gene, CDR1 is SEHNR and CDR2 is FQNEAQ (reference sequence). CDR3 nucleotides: TGTGCCAGCAGCTTAGCCGCTAATGAAAAACTGTTTTTT. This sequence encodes CASSLAANEKLFF.

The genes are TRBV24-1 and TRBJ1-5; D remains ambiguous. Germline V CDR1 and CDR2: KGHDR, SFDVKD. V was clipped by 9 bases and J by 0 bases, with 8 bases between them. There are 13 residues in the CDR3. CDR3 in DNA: TGTGCCACCGCCGAGAGTAGCAATCAGCCCCAGCATTTT. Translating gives CATAESSNQPQHF.

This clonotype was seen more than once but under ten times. CDR3 loop: CSVFRGEADTQYF. In DNA, the CDR3 is TGCAGCGTTTTCAGGGGGGAGGCAGATACGCAGTATTTT. The V gene is TRBV29-1, the J gene TRBJ2-3; maybe TRBD1 (7 bases). The CDR3 runs 13 residues. The V and J ends lost 5 bases and 4 bases respectively, with 13 bases between them. Germline V gene lookup returns CDR1 SQVTM and CDR2 ANQGSEA.

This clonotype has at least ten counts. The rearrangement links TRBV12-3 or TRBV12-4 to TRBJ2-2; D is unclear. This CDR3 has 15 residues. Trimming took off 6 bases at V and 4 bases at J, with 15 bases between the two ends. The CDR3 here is CASSAKEPPTGELFF. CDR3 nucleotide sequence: TGTGCCAGCAGCGCAAAAGAGCCGCCCACCGGGGAGCTGTTTTTT.

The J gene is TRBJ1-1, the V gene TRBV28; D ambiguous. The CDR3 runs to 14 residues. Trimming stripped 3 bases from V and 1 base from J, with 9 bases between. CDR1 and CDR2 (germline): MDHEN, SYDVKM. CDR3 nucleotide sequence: TGTGCCAGCAGTTTCGGAGGAGGGAACACTGAAGCTTTCTTT. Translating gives CASSFGGGNTEAFF.

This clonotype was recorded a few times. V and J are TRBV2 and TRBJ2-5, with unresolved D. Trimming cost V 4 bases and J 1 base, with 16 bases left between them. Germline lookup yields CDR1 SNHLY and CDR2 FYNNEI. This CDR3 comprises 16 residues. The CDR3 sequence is CASSGLTKRFQETQYF. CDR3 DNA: TGTGCCAGCAGTGGCCTCACCAAGAGGTTCCAAGAGACCCAGTACTTC.

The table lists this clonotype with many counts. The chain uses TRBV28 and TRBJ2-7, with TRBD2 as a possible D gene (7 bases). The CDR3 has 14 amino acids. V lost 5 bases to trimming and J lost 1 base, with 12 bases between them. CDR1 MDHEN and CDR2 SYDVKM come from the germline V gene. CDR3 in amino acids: CASSPGGSSYEQYF. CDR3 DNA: TGTGCCAGCAGTCCGGGGGGCAGTTCCTACGAGCAGTACTTC.

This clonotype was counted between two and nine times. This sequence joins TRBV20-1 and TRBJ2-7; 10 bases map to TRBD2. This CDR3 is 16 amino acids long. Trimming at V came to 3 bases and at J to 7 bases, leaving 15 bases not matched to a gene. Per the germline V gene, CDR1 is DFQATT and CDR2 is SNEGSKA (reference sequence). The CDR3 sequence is CSASRLAGGYLGEQYF. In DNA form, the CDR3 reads TGCAGTGCTAGTCGACTAGCGGGTGGATATCTGGGGGAGCAGTACTTC.

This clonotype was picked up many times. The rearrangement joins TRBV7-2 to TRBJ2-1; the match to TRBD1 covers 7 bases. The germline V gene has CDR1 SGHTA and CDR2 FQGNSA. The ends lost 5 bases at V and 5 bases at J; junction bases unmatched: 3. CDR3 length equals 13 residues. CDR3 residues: CASSLDRDNEQFF. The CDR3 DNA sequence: TGTGCCAGCAGCCTAGACAGGGACAATGAGCAGTTCTTC.

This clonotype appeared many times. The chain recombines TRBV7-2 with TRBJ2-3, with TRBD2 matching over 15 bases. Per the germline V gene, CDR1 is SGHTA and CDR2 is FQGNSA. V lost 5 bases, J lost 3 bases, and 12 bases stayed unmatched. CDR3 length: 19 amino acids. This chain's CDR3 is CASSPRMGLAGGKTDTQYF. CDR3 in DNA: TGTGCCAGCAGCCCTAGGATGGGACTAGCGGGAGGTAAAACAGATACGCAGTATTTT.

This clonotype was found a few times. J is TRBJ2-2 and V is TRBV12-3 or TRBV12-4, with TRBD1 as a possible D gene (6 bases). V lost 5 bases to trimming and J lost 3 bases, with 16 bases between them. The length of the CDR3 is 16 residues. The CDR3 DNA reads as TGTGCCAGCAGTCCTCGACAGGCCCGGGACACCGGGGAGCTGTTTTTT. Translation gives CASSPRQARDTGELFF.

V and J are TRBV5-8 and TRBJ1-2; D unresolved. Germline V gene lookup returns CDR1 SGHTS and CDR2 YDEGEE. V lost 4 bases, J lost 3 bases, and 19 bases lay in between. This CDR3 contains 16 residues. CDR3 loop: CASSRLASVVDYGYTF. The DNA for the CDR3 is TGTGCCAGCAGCAGACTCGCTTCGGTAGTAGACTATGGCTACACCTTC.

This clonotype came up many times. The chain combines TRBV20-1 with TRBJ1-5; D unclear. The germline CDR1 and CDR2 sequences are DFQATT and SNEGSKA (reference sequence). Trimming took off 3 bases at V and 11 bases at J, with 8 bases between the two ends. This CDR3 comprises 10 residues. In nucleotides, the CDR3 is TGCAGTGCTAGTAGAAACGCCCAGCATTTT. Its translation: CSASRNAQHF.

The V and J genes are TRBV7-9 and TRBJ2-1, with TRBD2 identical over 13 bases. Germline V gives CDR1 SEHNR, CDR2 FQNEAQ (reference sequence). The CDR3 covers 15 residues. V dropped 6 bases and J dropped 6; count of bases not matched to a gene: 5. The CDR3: CASRLAGGTINEQFF. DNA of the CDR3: TGTGCCAGCAGACTAGCGGGAGGGACGATCAATGAGCAGTTCTTC.

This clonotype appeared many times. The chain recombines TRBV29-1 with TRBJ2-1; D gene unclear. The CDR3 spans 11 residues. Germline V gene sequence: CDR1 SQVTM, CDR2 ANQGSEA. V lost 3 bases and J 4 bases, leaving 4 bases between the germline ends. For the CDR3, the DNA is TGCAGCGTTGACCCTTACAATGAGCAGTTCTTC. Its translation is CSVDPYNEQFF.

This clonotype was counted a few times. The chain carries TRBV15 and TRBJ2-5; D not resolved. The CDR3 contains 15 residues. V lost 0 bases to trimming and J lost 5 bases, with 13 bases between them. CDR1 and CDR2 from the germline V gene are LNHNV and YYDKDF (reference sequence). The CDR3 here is CATSRDPAKTETQYF. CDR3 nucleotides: TGTGCCACCAGCAGAGATCCGGCTAAAACGGAGACCCAGTACTTC.

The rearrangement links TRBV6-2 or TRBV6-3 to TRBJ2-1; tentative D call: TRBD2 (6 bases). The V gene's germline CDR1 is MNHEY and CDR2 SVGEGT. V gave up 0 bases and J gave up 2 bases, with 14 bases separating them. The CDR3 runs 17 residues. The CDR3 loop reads CASSYSSSGDTYNEQFF. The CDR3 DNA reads TGTGCCAGCAGTTACTCGAGTAGCGGCGACACCTACAATGAGCAGTTCTTC.

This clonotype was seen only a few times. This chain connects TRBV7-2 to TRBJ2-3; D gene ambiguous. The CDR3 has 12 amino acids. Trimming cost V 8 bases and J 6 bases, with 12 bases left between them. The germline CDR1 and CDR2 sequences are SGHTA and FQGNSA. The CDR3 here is CASRPTADTQYF. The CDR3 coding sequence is TGTGCCAGCCGCCCGACGGCGGATACGCAGTATTTT.